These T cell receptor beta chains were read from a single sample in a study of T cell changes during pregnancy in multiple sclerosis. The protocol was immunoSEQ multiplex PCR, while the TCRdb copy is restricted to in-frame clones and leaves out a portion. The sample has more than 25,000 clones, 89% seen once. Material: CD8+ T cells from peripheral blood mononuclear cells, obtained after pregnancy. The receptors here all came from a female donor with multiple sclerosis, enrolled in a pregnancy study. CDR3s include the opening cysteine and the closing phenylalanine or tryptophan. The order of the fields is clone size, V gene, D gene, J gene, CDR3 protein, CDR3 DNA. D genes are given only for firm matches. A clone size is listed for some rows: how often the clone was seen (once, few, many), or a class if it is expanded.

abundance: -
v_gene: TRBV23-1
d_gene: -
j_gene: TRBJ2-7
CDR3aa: CASSQSVLPDSDSYEQYF
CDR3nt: TGCGCCAGCAGTCAATCCGTATTACCGGACAGCGACTCCTACGAGCAGTACTTC

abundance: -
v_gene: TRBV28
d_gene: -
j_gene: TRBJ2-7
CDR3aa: CASSMWDSRSYEQYF
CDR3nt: TGTGCCAGCAGTATGTGGGACTCTCGCTCCTACGAGCAGTACTTC

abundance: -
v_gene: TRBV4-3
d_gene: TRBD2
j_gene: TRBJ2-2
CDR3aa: CASSQEAGTLNTGELFF
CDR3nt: TGCGCCAGCAGCCAAGAAGCGGGGACCCTGAACACCGGGGAGCTGTTTTTT

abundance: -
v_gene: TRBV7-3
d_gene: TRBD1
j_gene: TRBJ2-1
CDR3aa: CASSRQGPDLYNEQFF
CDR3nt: TGTGCCAGCAGCCGACAGGGTCCGGACCTCTACAATGAGCAGTTCTTC

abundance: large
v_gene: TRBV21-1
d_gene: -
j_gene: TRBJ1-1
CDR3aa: CASSKAPRGNTEAFF
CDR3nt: TGTGCCAGCAGCAAAGCGCCTAGGGGGAACACTGAAGCTTTCTTT

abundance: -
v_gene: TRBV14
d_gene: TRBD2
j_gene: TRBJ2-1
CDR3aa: CASSQGAASGGYNEQFF
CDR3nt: TGTGCCAGCAGCCAAGGGGCCGCTAGCGGGGGATACAATGAGCAGTTCTTC

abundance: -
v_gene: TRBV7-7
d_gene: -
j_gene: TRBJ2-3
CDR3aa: CASSLGVATTDTQYF
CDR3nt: TGTGCTAGCAGCTTAGGGGTAGCGACCACAGATACGCAGTATTTT

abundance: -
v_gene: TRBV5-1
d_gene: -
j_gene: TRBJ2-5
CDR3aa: CASSFEGGGETQYF
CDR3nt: TGCGCCAGCAGCTTCGAGGGAGGGGGAGAGACCCAGTACTTC

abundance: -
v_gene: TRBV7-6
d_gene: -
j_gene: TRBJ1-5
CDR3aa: CASSIDANQPQHF
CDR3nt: TGTGCCAGCAGCATAGACGCGAATCAGCCCCAGCATTTT

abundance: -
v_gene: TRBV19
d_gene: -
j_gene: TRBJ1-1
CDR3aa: CASSIDLGSGTEAFF
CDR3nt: TGTGCCAGTAGTATAGACCTGGGGTCGGGAACTGAAGCTTTCTTT

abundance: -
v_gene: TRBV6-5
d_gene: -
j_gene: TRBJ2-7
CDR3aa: CASSYSDTYEQYF
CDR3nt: TGTGCCAGCAGTTACTCGGACACCTACGAGCAGTACTTC

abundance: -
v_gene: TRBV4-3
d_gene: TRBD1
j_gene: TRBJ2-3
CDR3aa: CASSQSGQGLYTQYF
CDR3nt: TGCGCCAGCAGCCAAAGCGGACAGGGCCTATATACGCAGTATTTT